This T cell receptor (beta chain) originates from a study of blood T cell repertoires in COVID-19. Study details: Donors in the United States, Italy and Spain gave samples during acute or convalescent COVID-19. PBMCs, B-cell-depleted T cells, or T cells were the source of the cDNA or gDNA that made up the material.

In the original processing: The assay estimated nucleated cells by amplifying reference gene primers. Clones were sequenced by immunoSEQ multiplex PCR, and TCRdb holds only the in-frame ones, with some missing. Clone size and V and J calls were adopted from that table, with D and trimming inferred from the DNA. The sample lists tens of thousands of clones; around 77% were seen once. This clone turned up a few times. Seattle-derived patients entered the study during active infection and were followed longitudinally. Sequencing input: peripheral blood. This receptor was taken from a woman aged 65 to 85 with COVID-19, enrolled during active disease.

CDR3 sequence: CASSPGDFEEDEQYV. The DNA for the CDR3 is TGTGCCAGCAGCCCAGGGGATTTCGAGGAGGACGAGCAGTACGTC. The J gene is TRBJ2-7, the V gene TRBV7-6, with D maybe TRBD1 (6 bases). V was clipped by 5 bases and J by 5 bases, with 19 bases between them. The V gene's germline CDR1 is SGHVS and CDR2 FNYEAQ. The CDR3 is made up of 15 amino acids.